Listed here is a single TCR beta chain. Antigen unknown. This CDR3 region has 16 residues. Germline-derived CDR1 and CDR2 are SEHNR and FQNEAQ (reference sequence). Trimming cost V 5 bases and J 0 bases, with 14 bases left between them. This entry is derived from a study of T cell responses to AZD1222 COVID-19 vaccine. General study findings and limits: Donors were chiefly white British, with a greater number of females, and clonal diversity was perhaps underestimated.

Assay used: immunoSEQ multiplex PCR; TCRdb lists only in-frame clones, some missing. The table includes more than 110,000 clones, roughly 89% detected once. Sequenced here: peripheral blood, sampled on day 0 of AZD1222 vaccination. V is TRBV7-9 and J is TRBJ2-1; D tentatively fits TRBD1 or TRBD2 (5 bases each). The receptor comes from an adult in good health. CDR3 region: CASSTYTGLSYNEQFF. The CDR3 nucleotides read TGTGCCAGCAGCACTTACACAGGACTCTCCTACAATGAGCAGTTCTTC.